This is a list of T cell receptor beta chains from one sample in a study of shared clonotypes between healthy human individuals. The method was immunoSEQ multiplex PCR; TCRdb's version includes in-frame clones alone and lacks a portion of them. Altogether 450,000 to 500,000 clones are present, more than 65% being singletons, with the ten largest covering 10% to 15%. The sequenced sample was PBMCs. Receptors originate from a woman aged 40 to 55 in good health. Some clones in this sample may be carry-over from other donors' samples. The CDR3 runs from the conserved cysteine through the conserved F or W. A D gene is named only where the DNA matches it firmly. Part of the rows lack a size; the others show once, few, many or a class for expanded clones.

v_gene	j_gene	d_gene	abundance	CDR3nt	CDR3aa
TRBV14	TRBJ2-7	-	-	TGTGCCAGCAGCCAAGGGGAAGGGGCCCAGTACTTC	CASSQGEGAQYF
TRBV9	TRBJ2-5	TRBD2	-	TGTGCCAGCAGCCCACCTAGCGGGAAAGAGACCCAGTACTTC	CASSPPSGKETQYF
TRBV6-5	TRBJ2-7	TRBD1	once	TGTGCCAGCAGTTACGGGGACAGCTACGAGCAGTACTTC	CASSYGDSYEQYF
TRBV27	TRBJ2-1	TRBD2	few	TGTGCCAGCAGTTTAACTAGCGGCCCCCCCTACAATGAGCAGTTCTTC	CASSLTSGPPYNEQFF
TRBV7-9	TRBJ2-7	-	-	TGTGCCAGCAGCGGGACCGCCAGCTCCTACGAGCAGTACTTC	CASSGTASSYEQYF
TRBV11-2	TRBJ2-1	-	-	TGTGCCAGCAGCTTAAACAACAATGAGCAGTTCTTC	CASSLNNNEQFF
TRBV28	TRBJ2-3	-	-	TGTGCCAGCAGTTTAGGGCTAGCGACTCTCACAGATACGCAGTATTTT	CASSLGLATLTDTQYF
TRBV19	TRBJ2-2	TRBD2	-	TGTGCCAGTACCGGGGGGGCCATCGGGGAGCTGTTTTTT	CASTGGAIGELFF
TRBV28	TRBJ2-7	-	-	TGTGGGGCGCGGGGTATTGACTACGAGCAGTACTTC	CGARGIDYEQYF
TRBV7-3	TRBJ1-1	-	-	TGTGCCAGCAGCTTAGGGTGGAACGGTATGAACACTGAAGTGGTCTTT	CASSLGWNGMNTEVVF
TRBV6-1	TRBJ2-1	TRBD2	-	TGTGCCAGCACCGCTAGCGGTACCTACAATGAGCAGTTCTTC	CASTASGTYNEQFF
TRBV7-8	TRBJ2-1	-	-	TGTGCCAGCAGCTCAGACCAATACAATGAGCAGTTCTTC	CASSSDQYNEQFF
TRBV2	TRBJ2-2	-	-	TGTGCCAGCAGACAGCAGGGCGCCGGGGAGCTGTTTTTT	CASRQQGAGELFF
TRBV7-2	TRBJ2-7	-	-	TGTGCCAGCAGCCGTCAACCTACCTACGAGCAGTACTTC	CASSRQPTYEQYF
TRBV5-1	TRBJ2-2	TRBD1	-	TGCGCCAGCAGCTTGGTACAGGGGTCGGGAACCGGGGAGCTGTTTTTT	CASSLVQGSGTGELFF
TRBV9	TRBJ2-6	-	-	TGTGCCAGCAAGACTTCTGGGGCCAACGTCCTGACTTTC	CASKTSGANVLTF
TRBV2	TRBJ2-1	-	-	TGTGCCAGCTGGGACGGCACCTACAATGAGCAGTTCTTC	CASWDGTYNEQFF
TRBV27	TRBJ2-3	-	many	TGTGCCAGCAAATACAGAGGCAGCACAGATACGCAGTATTTT	CASKYRGSTDTQYF
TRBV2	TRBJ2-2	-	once	TGTGCCAGCAGTGCTTACACCGGGGAGCTGTTTTTT	CASSAYTGELFF
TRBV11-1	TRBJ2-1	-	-	TGTGCCAGCAGCCACAGGGATTACAATGAGCAGTTCTTC	CASSHRDYNEQFF
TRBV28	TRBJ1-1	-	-	TGTGCCAGCAGTCCGGGGACGTATTTCGGGGAAGATGAAGCTTTCTTT	CASSPGTYFGEDEAFF
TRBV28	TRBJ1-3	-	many	TGTGCCAGCAGTTTGAACAGCCCTGGAAACACCATATATTTT	CASSLNSPGNTIYF
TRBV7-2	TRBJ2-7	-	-	TGTGCCAGCAGCTTAGAGGTAGCGTCTGTCTCCTACGAGCAGTACTTC	CASSLEVASVSYEQYF
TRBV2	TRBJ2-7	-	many	TGTGCCAGCACCACTACAGGTGCCGAGCAGTACTTC	CASTTTGAEQYF
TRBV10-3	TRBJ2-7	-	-	TGTGCCATCAGTGAGAACTACGAGCAGTACTTC	CAISENYEQYF
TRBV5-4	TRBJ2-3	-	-	TGTGCCAGCAGCTTGGATCCTGCCACAGATACGCAGTATTTT	CASSLDPATDTQYF
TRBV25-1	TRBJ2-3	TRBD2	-	TGTGCCAGCAGTGAAGGTGCTAGCGGGGGGGCGGGTACGCAGTATTTT	CASSEGASGGAGTQYF
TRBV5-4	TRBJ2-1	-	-	TGTGCCAGCAGCTTAGATGAGAGGAATGAGCAGTTCTTC	CASSLDERNEQFF
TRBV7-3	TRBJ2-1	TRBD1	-	TGTGCCAGCAGCCCACGGACAGGTTACAATGAGCAGTTCTTC	CASSPRTGYNEQFF
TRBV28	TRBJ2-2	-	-	TGTGCCAGCAGACGCCCACAGGGTGCCGGGGAGCTGTTTTTT	CASRRPQGAGELFF
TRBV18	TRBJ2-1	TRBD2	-	TGTGCCAGCTCACCACCGGCTAGCGGGAGTGATGAGCAGTTCTTC	CASSPPASGSDEQFF
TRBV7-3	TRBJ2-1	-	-	TGTGCCAGCAGCCGTCTTAGCGGAGCCTACAATGAGCAGTTCTTC	CASSRLSGAYNEQFF
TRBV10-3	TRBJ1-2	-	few	TGTGCCACCCTTTTTGAGTCCGACTATGGCTACACCTTC	CATLFESDYGYTF
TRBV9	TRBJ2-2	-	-	TGTGCCAGCAGCGTAATCGGGACTGTCACCGGGGAGCTGTTTTTT	CASSVIGTVTGELFF
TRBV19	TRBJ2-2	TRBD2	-	TGTGCCAGTAGTATAGGCCCGGGAGGTTTCACCGGGGAGCTGTTTTTT	CASSIGPGGFTGELFF
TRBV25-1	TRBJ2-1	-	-	TGTGCCAGCACCCTGAGCTCCTACAATGAGCAGTTCTTC	CASTLSSYNEQFF
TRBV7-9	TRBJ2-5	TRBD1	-	TGTGCCAGCAGCTACGGGCGAACAGGGGCGCAAGAGACCCAGTACTTC	CASSYGRTGAQETQYF
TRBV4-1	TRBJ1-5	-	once	TGCGCCAGCAGCCAAGATTACGACCGAGAATTAAATCAGCCCCAGCATTTT	CASSQDYDRELNQPQHF
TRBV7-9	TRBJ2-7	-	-	TGTGCCAGCAGCGGAGACGGGCCTTACCTCCACGAGCAGTACTTC	CASSGDGPYLHEQYF
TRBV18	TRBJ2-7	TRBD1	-	TGTGCCAGCTCACCTCCGGGACAGGTCTCCTACGAGCAGTACTTC	CASSPPGQVSYEQYF
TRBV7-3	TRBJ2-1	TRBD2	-	TGTGCCAGCAGCTCACTAGCGGGAGTATCCTACAATGAGCAGTTCTTC	CASSSLAGVSYNEQFF
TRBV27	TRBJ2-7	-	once	TGTGCCAGCAGTTTATGGGCTAGTACTGTCTACGAGCAGTACTTC	CASSLWASTVYEQYF
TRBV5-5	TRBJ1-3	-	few	TGTGCCAGCAGCTTGGATTCAGGGGTTTGGTCTGGAAACACCATATATTTT	CASSLDSGVWSGNTIYF
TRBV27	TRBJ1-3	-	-	TGTGCCAGCAGTTCGACAACCTCTGGAAACACCATATATTTT	CASSSTTSGNTIYF
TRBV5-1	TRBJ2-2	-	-	TGCGCCAGCAGCTTGGTGGACAGCCGGAACACCGGGGAGCTGTTTTTT	CASSLVDSRNTGELFF
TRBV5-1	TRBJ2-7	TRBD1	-	TGCGCCAGCAGCTCCTCCGGGACAGGGGGGGACGAGCAGTACTTC	CASSSSGTGGDEQYF
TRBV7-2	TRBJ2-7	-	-	TGTGCCAGCAGCTCGTCACAGGGATACGAGCAGTACTTC	CASSSSQGYEQYF
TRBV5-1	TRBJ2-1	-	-	TGCGCCAGCAGCTTGGGGGGCGAATCCTACAATGAGCAGTTCTTC	CASSLGGESYNEQFF
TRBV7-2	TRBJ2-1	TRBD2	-	TGTGCCAGCAGCCCTAGCGGAACCTCCTACAATGAGCAGTTCTTC	CASSPSGTSYNEQFF
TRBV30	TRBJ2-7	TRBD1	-	TGTGCCTGGAGCCGACAGGGTAGCTCCTACGAGCAGTACTTC	CAWSRQGSSYEQYF
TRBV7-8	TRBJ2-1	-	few	TGTGCCAGCAGCTTAGCAACCGGGAGCGGCGTGCAGTTCTTC	CASSLATGSGVQFF
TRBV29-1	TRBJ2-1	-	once	TGCAGCGTTGAAGGGCGGTCCTACAATGAGCAGTTCTTC	CSVEGRSYNEQFF
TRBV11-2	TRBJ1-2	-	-	TGTGCCAGCAGCTCCCCCCGGACGGAGTTC	CASSSPRTEF
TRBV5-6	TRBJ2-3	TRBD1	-	TGTGCCAGCAGCCTACGACAGGGGGCAAAAGATACGCAGTATTTT	CASSLRQGAKDTQYF
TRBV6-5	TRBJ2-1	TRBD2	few	TGTGCCAGCAGTTACTCAAGGGCGGGGGACCGCAATGAGCAGTTCTTC	CASSYSRAGDRNEQFF
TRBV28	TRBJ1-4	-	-	TGTGCCAGCAGTTCCCGACGGCGGAATGAAAAACTGTTTTTT	CASSSRRRNEKLFF